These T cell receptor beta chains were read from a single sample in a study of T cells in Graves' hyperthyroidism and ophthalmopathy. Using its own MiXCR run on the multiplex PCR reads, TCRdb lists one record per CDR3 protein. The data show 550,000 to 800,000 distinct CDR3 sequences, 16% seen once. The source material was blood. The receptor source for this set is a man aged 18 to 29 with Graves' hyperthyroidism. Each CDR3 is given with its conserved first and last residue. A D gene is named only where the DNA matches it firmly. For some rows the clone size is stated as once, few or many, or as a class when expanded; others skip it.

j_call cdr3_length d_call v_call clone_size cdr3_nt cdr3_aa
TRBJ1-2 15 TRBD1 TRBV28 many TGTGCCAGCAGTCTCCGGCAGACAGGGGGCTATGGCTACACCTTC CASSLRQTGGYGYTF
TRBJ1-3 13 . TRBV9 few TGTGCCACCGGAGGGGGGGATGGAAACACCATATATTTT CATGGGDGNTIYF
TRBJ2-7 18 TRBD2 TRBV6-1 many TGTGCCAGCAGTTACAAGGGTAGCGGGAGCCTAAGCTCCTACGAGCAGTACTTC CASSYKGSGSLSSYEQYF
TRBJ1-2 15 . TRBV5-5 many TGTGCCAGCAGCTTGTTCGAGACACCTGACTATGGCTACACCTTC CASSLFETPDYGYTF
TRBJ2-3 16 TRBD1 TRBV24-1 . TGTGCCACCAGTGATTTGGGGGACAGTCAAGGAGATACGCAGTATTTT CATSDLGDSQGDTQYF
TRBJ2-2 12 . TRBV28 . TGTGCCAGCAGTTGGCGGGACGGGGAGCTGTTTTTT CASSWRDGELFF
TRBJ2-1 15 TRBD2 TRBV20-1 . TGCAGTGCCTCCCACGGGGGGAGCTCCTACAATGAGCAGTTCTTC CSASHGGSSYNEQFF
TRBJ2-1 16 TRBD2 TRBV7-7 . TGTGCTAGCAGCTTAGACGGGACTAGCGGGAGTAAGGAGCAGTTCTTC CASSLDGTSGSKEQFF
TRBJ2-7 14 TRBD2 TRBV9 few TGTGCCAGCAGCGCAACTAGCGGCACGTACGAGCAGTACTTC CASSATSGTYEQYF
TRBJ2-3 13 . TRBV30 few TGTGCCTGGAGTCGAGGAGGGGCAGATACGCAGTATTTT CAWSRGGADTQYF
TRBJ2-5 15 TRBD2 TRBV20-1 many TGCAGTGCTAGAGTGGCTAGCGGGAGTGGGGAGACCCAGTACTTC CSARVASGSGETQYF
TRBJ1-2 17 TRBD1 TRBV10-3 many TGTGCCATCAGTGAGTTACTGACAGGGGGCGCCGACTATGGCTACACCTTC CAISELLTGGADYGYTF
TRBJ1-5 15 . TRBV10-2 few TGCGCCAGCAGTGAGTCCCAGATCGGCAATCAGCCCCAGCATTTT CASSESQIGNQPQHF
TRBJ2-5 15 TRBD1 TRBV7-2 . TGTGCCAGCAGCGGGAAGACAGGGTCTCTTAAGGCCCAGTACTTC CASSGKTGSLKAQYF
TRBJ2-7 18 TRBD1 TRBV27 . TGTGCCAGCAGCCAAAGAACAGGGGTAAGAACCCGCTCCTACGAGCAGTACTTC CASSQRTGVRTRSYEQYF
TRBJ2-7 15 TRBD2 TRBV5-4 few TGTGCCAGCAGCGTGGGACTAGCGGGGGCGGGGGAGCAGTACTTC CASSVGLAGAGEQYF
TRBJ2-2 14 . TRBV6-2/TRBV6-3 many TGTGCCAGCAGTTACTTGCAGGCGACCGGGGAGCTGTTTTTT CASSYLQATGELFF
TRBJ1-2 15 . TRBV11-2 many TGTGCCAGCAGCTTGCGGACATCCACTAACTATGGCTACACCTTC CASSLRTSTNYGYTF
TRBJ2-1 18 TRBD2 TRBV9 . TGTGCCAGCAGCTCCTCTCTCATAAGGGAGGGACCCTACAATGAGCAGTTCTTC CASSSSLIREGPYNEQFF
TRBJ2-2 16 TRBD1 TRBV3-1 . TGTGCCAGCAGCCCCGTTAGACAGGGGGCAAGCGGGGAGCTGTTTTTT CASSPVRQGASGELFF
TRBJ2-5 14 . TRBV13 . TGTGCCAGCAGCTTCGCCTGGTACCAAGAGACCCAGTACTTC CASSFAWYQETQYF
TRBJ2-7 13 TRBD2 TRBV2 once TGTGCCAGCAGTGGGCTAGCGGGAGCCGAGCAGTACTTC CASSGLAGAEQYF